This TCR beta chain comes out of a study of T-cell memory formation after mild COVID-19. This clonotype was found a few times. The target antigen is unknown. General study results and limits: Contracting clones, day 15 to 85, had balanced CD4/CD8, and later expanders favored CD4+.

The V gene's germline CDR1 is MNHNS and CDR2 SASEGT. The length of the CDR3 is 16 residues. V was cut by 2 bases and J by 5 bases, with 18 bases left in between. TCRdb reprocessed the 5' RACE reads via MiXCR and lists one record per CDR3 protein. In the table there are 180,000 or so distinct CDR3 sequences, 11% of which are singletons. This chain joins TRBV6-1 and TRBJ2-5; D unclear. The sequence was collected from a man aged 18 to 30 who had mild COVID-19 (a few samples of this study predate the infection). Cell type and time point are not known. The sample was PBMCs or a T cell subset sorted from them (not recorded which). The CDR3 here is CASSERPDPVVETQYF. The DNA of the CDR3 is TGTGCCAGCAGTGAACGTCCCGACCCGGTTGTTGAGACCCAGTACTTC.